The 17 T cell receptor beta chains listed next were all sequenced from one sample in a study of identical twins. MiXCR was run by TCRdb on the 5' RACE reads, yielding one entry per CDR3 protein. The sample carries about 530,000 distinct CDR3 sequences, approximately 20% recorded once. These same records also appear under a second study, on yellow fever vaccine responses in identical twins.

The sequenced sample was CD4+ T cells sorted from blood. The receptors come from a woman between 18 and 29 years old in good health.

Only a few counts were recorded for this clonotype. The chain employs TRBV11-2 and TRBJ2-5; TRBD2 matches at 12 bases. The CDR3 has 17 residues. The J segment lost 3 bases and the V segment lost 2 bases, leaving 7 bases of the junction unmatched. Germline CDR1 is SGHAT and CDR2 is FQNNGV. CDR3 DNA: TGTGCCAGCAGCTTAATGCTAGCGGGAGGGCCAGAAGAGACCCAGTACTTC. Translating it yields CASSLMLAGGPEETQYF.

The V gene is TRBV7-9, the J gene TRBJ2-7; unclear D gene. Trimming removed 1 base from V and 6 bases from J, with 10 bases in between. The CDR3 is 13 residues long. Germline V gene data show CDR1 as SEHNR and CDR2 as FQNEAQ (reference sequence). The DNA of the CDR3 is TGTGCCAGCAGCTTAGAGATTTTTTCCGAGCAGTACTTC. Its translation: CASSLEIFSEQYF.

This chain uses TRBV20-1 with TRBJ2-5; 7 nucleotides match TRBD2. In germline, CDR1 is DFQATT, CDR2 SNEGSKA (reference sequence). The CDR3 loop spans 17 amino acids. V trimming: 2 bases; J trimming: 2 bases; junction bases outside the gene matches: 14. The chain's CDR3 is CSARPSTSTTGQETQYF. The CDR3 DNA is TGCAGTGCTAGACCCTCGACTAGCACGACGGGTCAAGAGACCCAGTACTTC.

The sample holds many counts of this clonotype. The CDR3: CASSLSRGGYEQYF. In nucleotides, the CDR3 is TGTGCCAGCAGTTTAAGCAGGGGAGGCTACGAGCAGTACTTC. This chain uses TRBV12-3 or TRBV12-4 with TRBJ2-7; either TRBD1 or TRBD2 may supply D (6 bases each). The V gene lost 2 bases and the J gene lost 3 bases, with 11 bases spanning the gap. The CDR3 length is 14 residues.

The chain recombines TRBV6-6 with TRBJ2-1, with D unclear. The CDR3 length is 12 residues. Germline V gene data show CDR1 as MNHNY and CDR2 as SVGAGI (reference sequence). V shed 2 bases and J shed 2 bases, with 1 base lying between them. CDR3 loop: CASSYTYNEQFF. DNA of the CDR3: TGTGCCAGCAGTTACACCTACAATGAGCAGTTCTTC.

This clonotype was found a few times. The chain links TRBV5-1 to TRBJ1-4, with no clear D. Germline CDR1 SGHRS, CDR2 YFSETQ. Deletions cut 4 bases from V and 8 bases from J, with 15 bases between. This CDR3 region has 14 residues. Written as DNA, the CDR3 is TGCGCCAGCAGCCTTACGTGGCAGAGGGAAAAACTGTTTTTT. Its translation is CASSLTWQREKLFF.

J is TRBJ2-4 and V is TRBV12-3 or TRBV12-4, with unresolved D. The CDR3 has 14 residues. Trimming shortened V by 3 bases and J by 6 bases, and 12 bases separated the two germline ends. The CDR3 DNA reads TGTGCCAGCAGTTTTATGATTTCTGGAAACATTCAGTACTTC. Protein sequence: CASSFMISGNIQYF.

Here the CDR3 DNA reads TGCAGTGCAGTAGCCGGGAGGGGATACAATGAGCAGTTCTTC. Translating gives CSAVAGRGYNEQFF. The V and J genes are TRBV20-1 and TRBJ2-1; 8 bases are shared with TRBD2. V dropped 6 bases and J dropped 4; count of bases not matched to a gene: 8. Germline V lookup: CDR1 DFQATT, CDR2 SNEGSKA (reference sequence). This CDR3 is built from 14 residues.

This chain links TRBV20-1 with TRBJ2-1; TRBD2 agrees at 9 bases. Unmatched junction bases numbered 5, after V lost 4 bases and J lost 1 base. CDR3 length: 15 residues. The V gene's germline CDR1 is DFQATT and CDR2 SNEGSKA (reference sequence). The CDR3 here is CSAKLSGSSYNEQFF. CDR3 sequence (DNA): TGCAGTGCTAAGCTTAGCGGGAGTTCCTACAATGAGCAGTTCTTC.

In its sample, this clonotype was seen once. V usage is TRBV27 and J usage is TRBJ2-1; the D gene could be TRBD1 or TRBD2 (5 bases each). This CDR3 has 18 amino acids. Trimming stripped 3 bases from V and 4 bases from J, with 22 bases between. CDR1 and CDR2 from the germline V gene are MNHEY and SMNVEV (reference sequence). The CDR3 DNA reads as TGTGCCAGCAGTTTTAGGACCCAGGGAAGCGGAAAGTACAATGAGCAGTTCTTC. Amino acid sequence: CASSFRTQGSGKYNEQFF.

The CDR3 DNA sequence: TGTGCCAGCAGTGTGGGGACTAGCGGGAGCACTGGCTCCTACAATGAGCAGTTCTTC. Its translation is CASSVGTSGSTGSYNEQFF. This chain joins TRBV6-1 and TRBJ2-1, with TRBD2 matching over 14 bases. CDR1 and CDR2 from the germline V gene are MNHNS and SASEGT. The CDR3 is 19 residues long. The V segment lost 4 bases and the J segment 0 bases; nucleotides outside the gene matches: 8.

This clonotype was seen a handful of times. V is TRBV5-1 and J is TRBJ1-6; D might be TRBD1 (5 bases). Trimming stripped 0 bases from V and 8 bases from J, with 9 bases between. Looked up from germline, CDR1 is SGHRS and CDR2 is YFSETQ. This CDR3 is 14 amino acids long. The CDR3 loop is CASSLDDRDSPLHF. The CDR3 DNA follows: TGCGCCAGCAGCTTGGACGACAGAGATTCACCCCTCCACTTT.

This clonotype has more than one count but fewer than ten. V gene TRBV20-1 combines with J gene TRBJ1-2; D may be TRBD1 (5 bases). V was clipped by 0 bases and J by 8 bases, with 16 bases between them. The CDR3 consists of 14 residues. CDR1 DFQATT and CDR2 SNEGSKA come from the germline V gene (reference sequence). The CDR3 DNA sequence: TGCAGTGCTAGAGATGGTTGGGCAGGGCACGGCTACACCTTC. Translating gives CSARDGWAGHGYTF.

This clonotype was seen more than once but under ten times. The chain's CDR3 is CASSGQNLQETQYF. CDR3 DNA: TGTGCCAGCAGTGGACAGAACCTCCAAGAGACCCAGTACTTC. The chain combines TRBV2 with TRBJ2-5; maybe TRBD1 (5 bases). Germline V gene sequence: CDR1 SNHLY, CDR2 FYNNEI. The V end was cut by 4 bases, the J end by 1 base, with 10 bases between. The length of the CDR3 is 14 residues.

V is TRBV5-1 and J is TRBJ2-1; 8 bases map to TRBD2. The CDR3 consists of 16 residues. The trim removed 4 bases at V and 3 bases at J, leaving 9 bases unmatched. The germline V gene has CDR1 SGHRS and CDR2 YFSETQ. The chain's CDR3 is CASSLGSAGGYNEQFF. Here the CDR3 DNA reads TGCGCCAGCAGCCTGGGGTCGGCGGGAGGCTACAATGAGCAGTTCTTC.

This clonotype was found a few times. The chain carries TRBV6-5 and TRBJ2-1, with TRBD2 identical over 14 bases. CDR1 is MNHEY and CDR2 is SVGAGI in the germline V gene. V was clipped by 2 bases and J by 9 bases; unmatched bases: 3. The length of the CDR3 is 15 residues. The chain's CDR3 is CASSYETSGRAEQFF. CDR3 bases: TGTGCCAGCAGTTACGAGACTAGCGGGAGGGCTGAGCAGTTCTTC.

The J gene is TRBJ2-7, the V gene TRBV28; D perhaps matches TRBD1 (5 bases). V lost 8 bases, J lost 0 bases, and 17 bases lay in between. CDR1 is MDHEN and CDR2 is SYDVKM in the germline V gene. This CDR3 region has 15 residues. The CDR3 bases are TGTGCCAGCTGGGATCCAGGGCCCTTCTCCTACGAGCAGTACTTC. Protein sequence: CASWDPGPFSYEQYF. The full variable domain, rest sourced from reference TRBV28 and TRBJ2-7, is DVKVTQSSRYLVKRTGEKVFLECVQDMDHENMFWYRQDPGLGLRLIYFSYDVKMKEKGDIPEGYSVSREKKERFSLILESASTNQTSMYLCASWDPGPFSYEQYFGPGTRLTVT.